These 21 T cell receptor beta chains originate from one sample sequenced in a study of T-cell reconstitution after alpha-beta-depleted transplantation in children (dated by TCRdb to the mid-2010s). The method behind the library was PCR. The reads were generated on an Illumina HiSeq 2500. Molecular barcoding was employed in the preparation of TCR libraries, with unique molecular identifiers being used to normalize TCRbeta repertoire quantification. The public reads were reprocessed in TCRdb via fastp at Q25 and MiXCR, keeping in-frame beta chains. Under each unique CDR3 protein, matching rows form one entry showing the most common genes and DNA. Recorded for this sample are around 200,000 distinct CDR3 sequences; approximately 15% of them occurred a single time. Of the sample, roughly two fifths falls within the top ten clones. The treatment or condition label of this sample denotes: allogeneic hematopoietic cell transplantation with graft depleted of TCRalphabeta T cells and CD19 B cells.

The sequencing here drew on PBMCs, mostly from graft donor cells, taken 360 days after TCRalphabeta/CD19-depleted stem cell transplant. These receptors came from a male patient aged 2-15 years who had a stem cell transplant for acute lymphoblastic leukemia, so the T cells may come from the graft donor.

This clonotype was picked up a small number of times. The chain joins TRBV12-3 or TRBV12-4 to TRBJ2-5; TRBD2 matches at 8 bases. Losses at the gene ends were 2 bases for V and 6 bases for J; bases not matched to a gene: 5. This CDR3 contains 14 residues. CDR3 in DNA: TGTGCCAGCAGTTTAAAAAGCGGGGGAAAGACCCAGTACTTC. Translated, it gives CASSLKSGGKTQYF.

This rearrangement joins TRBV10-2 to TRBJ2-7; TRBD1 matches at 7 bases. The germline V gene has CDR1 WSHSY and CDR2 SAAADI. The CDR3 loop spans 14 amino acids. V lost 7 bases to trimming and J lost 3 bases; unmatched junction nucleotides: 9. CDR3 nucleotides: TGCGCCAGCACAAACAGGGGTGGGATCTACGAGCAGTACTTC. Its protein is CASTNRGGIYEQYF.

This clonotype was seen a handful of times. The chain links TRBV13 to TRBJ2-1; 8 bases line up with TRBD2. The ends lost 5 bases at V and 9 bases at J; junction bases unmatched: 9. Germline loops: CDR1 PRHDT, CDR2 FYEKMQ (reference sequence). The CDR3 contains 14 residues. DNA for the CDR3: TGTGCCAGCAGCCCGATTGGACTAGCAAGTGAGCAGTTCTTC. It translates to CASSPIGLASEQFF.

This clonotype was counted only a few times. The CDR3 DNA is TGTGCCAGCAGTTTGGACGTAAGGGGGGCGATTTCGTACTTC. This translates into CASSLDVRGAISYF. The chain recombines TRBV27 with TRBJ2-7, with D tentatively TRBD1 or TRBD2 (6 bases each). Trimming pared 3 bases from V and 12 bases from J, leaving 21 bases between. The CDR3 spans 14 residues. The germline gives CDR1 MNHEY, CDR2 SMNVEV (reference sequence).

This clonotype was detected only a few times. V gene TRBV7-9 combines with J gene TRBJ2-1, with TRBD2 identical over 8 bases. This CDR3 has 17 residues. Germline trimming cut 0 bases from V and 3 bases from J; bases unmatched to any gene: 7. Per the germline V gene, CDR1 is SEHNR and CDR2 is FQNEAQ (reference sequence). The CDR3 DNA reads TGTGCCAGCAGCTTAGCCCACCTTAGCGGGGACTACAATGAGCAGTTCTTC. This translates into CASSLAHLSGDYNEQFF. The full variable domain, with the rest looked up from reference TRBV7-9 and TRBJ2-1, is DTGVSQNPRHKITKRGQNVTFRCDPISEHNRLYWYRQTLGQGPEFLTYFQNEAQLEKSRLLSDRFSAERPKGSFSTLEIQRTEQGDSAMYLCASSLAHLSGDYNEQFFGPGTRLTVL.

This chain links TRBV12-3 or TRBV12-4 with TRBJ2-3, with D perhaps matching TRBD2 (5 bases). The CDR3 runs 15 residues. Trimming pared 6 bases from V and 3 bases from J, leaving 16 bases between. The CDR3 region has the DNA TGTGCCAGCAGGGTCAGAGGGTTCTTTACAGATACGCAGTATTTT. The encoded protein is CASRVRGFFTDTQYF.

This clonotype was counted a few times. CDR3 loop: CASSVGYTQYF. The CDR3 bases are TGTGCCAGCAGCGTCGGTTATACGCAGTATTTT. The rearrangement joins TRBV9 to TRBJ2-3; no clear D gene. Per the germline V gene, CDR1 is SGDLS and CDR2 is YYNGEE. V was pared by 2 bases and J by 7 bases, with 5 bases between. CDR3 length: 11 residues.

The chain couples TRBV4-3 to TRBJ2-7; D is perhaps TRBD1 (5 bases). V shed 3 bases and J shed 3 bases, with 12 bases lying between them. This CDR3 spans 14 amino acids. Germline V CDR1 and CDR2: LGHNA, YSLEER. CDR3: CASSHRRGHYEQYF. Written as DNA, the CDR3 is TGCGCCAGCAGCCACCGAAGGGGCCACTACGAGCAGTACTTC.

This rearrangement joins TRBV5-4 to TRBJ2-5; 10 bases are shared with TRBD1. Trimming took 4 bases from V and 1 from J; bases not matched to a gene: 4. CDR1 is SGHNT, CDR2 YYREEE, per germline (reference sequence). The CDR3 extends over 15 amino acids. For the CDR3, the DNA is TGTGCCAGCAGCCCGACAGGGGGCTTCCAAGAGACCCAGTACTTC. It translates to CASSPTGGFQETQYF.

This clonotype was found many times. The chain combines TRBV4-1 with TRBJ2-1; the D is unclear. This CDR3 spans 12 amino acids. Trimming took 1 base from V and 8 from J, leaving 6 bases between them. CDR1 is MGHRA, CDR2 YSYEKL, per germline. The DNA for the CDR3 is TGCGCCAGCAGCCAAGGAAAGGATGAGCAGTTCTTC. It is translated as CASSQGKDEQFF.

The J gene is TRBJ2-3, the V gene TRBV24-1; D may correspond to TRBD1 or TRBD2 (5 bases each). Trimming cost V 2 bases and J 2 bases, with 16 bases left between them. This CDR3 region has 17 residues. Germline CDR1 KGHDR, CDR2 SFDVKD. The DNA of the CDR3 is TGTGCCACCAGTGATTCTGAACTGGGACGAATCACAGATACGCAGTATTTT. As protein: CATSDSELGRITDTQYF.

The V call is TRBV12-3 or TRBV12-4, the J call TRBJ1-6; TRBD1 matches 10 bases. Trimming took 5 bases from V and 7 from J; bases not matched to a gene: 5. The CDR3 runs to 15 residues. This CDR3 is CASSRQGASNSPLHF. CDR3 DNA: TGTGCCAGCAGTCGACAGGGGGCCTCAAATTCACCCCTCCACTTT.

The chain carries TRBV12-3 or TRBV12-4 and TRBJ2-1; TRBD1 aligns across 8 bases. The J segment lost 6 bases and the V segment lost 6 bases, leaving 10 bases of the junction unmatched. The CDR3 contains 15 residues. The CDR3 loop is CASRTGTGLGNEQFF. The CDR3 DNA follows: TGTGCCAGCAGAACCGGGACAGGCTTAGGCAATGAGCAGTTCTTC.

The sample holds a few counts of this clonotype. The rearrangement uses TRBV20-1 and TRBJ2-4; no clear D gene. The CDR3 contains 16 residues. Germline V CDR1 and CDR2: DFQATT, SNEGSKA (reference sequence). V lost 0 bases to trimming and J lost 1 base, with 13 bases between them. The CDR3 sequence: CSARDRWLLAKNIQYF. The DNA of the CDR3 is TGCAGTGCTAGAGACCGCTGGCTCCTCGCCAAAAACATTCAGTACTTC.

This chain uses TRBV3-1 with TRBJ2-7; TRBD2 matches at 7 bases. The J segment lost 7 bases and the V segment lost 0 bases, leaving 3 bases of the junction unmatched. From germline, CDR1 is LGHDT and CDR2 YNNKEL (reference sequence). The CDR3 runs 13 residues. CDR3 region: CASSQERGWEQYF. The CDR3 bases are TGTGCCAGCAGCCAAGAGCGGGGGTGGGAGCAGTACTTC.

This clonotype appeared a few times. J is TRBJ2-3 and V is TRBV12-3 or TRBV12-4; 8 bases are a match to TRBD2. The CDR3 length is 15 residues. Germline trimming cut 3 bases from V and 4 bases from J; bases unmatched to any gene: 6. The CDR3 bases are TGTGCCAGCAGTTTGCAAGCGGGGGATGCAGATACGCAGTATTTT. This encodes CASSLQAGDADTQYF.

V and J are TRBV6-2 or TRBV6-3 and TRBJ2-7; possible D gene TRBD2, 5 bases. The CDR3 runs to 14 residues. Germline V gene sequence: CDR1 MNHEY, CDR2 SVGEGT. The V end was cut by 3 bases, the J end by 6 bases, with 15 bases between. This CDR3 reads CASSYVWSGPEQYF. The CDR3 DNA follows: TGTGCCAGCAGTTATGTGTGGAGCGGACCCGAGCAGTACTTC.

This clonotype was observed a few times. The chain is built from TRBV11-2 and TRBJ1-5, with TRBD1 as a possible D gene (6 bases). The germline CDR1 and CDR2 sequences are SGHAT and FQNNGV. This CDR3 spans 15 amino acids. Trimming removed 5 bases at V and 7 bases at J, with 18 bases between. The CDR3 loop is CASSPEVTGRQPQHF. CDR3 bases: TGTGCCAGCAGCCCCGAGGTGACAGGAAGGCAGCCCCAGCATTTT.

This clonotype was seen at least ten times. The chain carries TRBV7-2 and TRBJ2-1, with 8 bases lining up with TRBD2. This CDR3 contains 15 residues. Germline loops: CDR1 SGHTA, CDR2 FQGNSA. V lost 1 base and J lost 4; bases outside the gene matches: 3. Written as DNA, the CDR3 is TGTGCCAGCAGCTTAGAACTAGCGGATTACAATGAGCAGTTCTTC. Translating it yields CASSLELADYNEQFF.

The V gene is TRBV7-2, the J gene TRBJ1-5; D not resolved. The V end lost 4 bases, the J end lost 2 bases, and 15 bases lay between the germline ends. There are 16 residues in the CDR3. Germline assignment: CDR1 SGHTA and CDR2 FQGNSA. CDR3 bases: TGTGCCAGCAGCTACACGGCCCGGGAAGGCAATCAGCCCCAGCATTTT. As protein: CASSYTAREGNQPQHF.

This clonotype was seen repeatedly, ten times or more. The V call is TRBV9, the J call TRBJ2-2; no clear D. The V and J ends lost 4 bases and 7 bases respectively, with 14 bases between them. Germline lookup yields CDR1 SGDLS and CDR2 YYNGEE. This CDR3 contains 14 residues. The CDR3 here is CASSIGPPGGELFF. The CDR3, as DNA: TGTGCCAGCAGCATCGGGCCCCCGGGCGGGGAGCTGTTTTTT.